Below, 10 T cell receptor beta chains from the same sample are listed, as sequenced in a study of T cell repertoires in cytomegalovirus infection. One entry per CDR3 protein results from TCRdb running MiXCR on the reads. The table lists about 330,000 distinct CDR3 sequences, approximately 35% of them singletons. These receptors are not linked to any known antigen. Sequenced material: cultured PBMCs, taken from culture after CMV antigen stimulation. Receptors were obtained from a human donor in good health (CMV status not recorded). Some clones in this sample may be carry-over from other donors' samples.

This clonotype was seen a few times. The V and J genes are TRBV5-1 and TRBJ2-7; D might be TRBD1 (5 bases). The CDR3 sequence is 15 residues long. Germline V gene data show CDR1 as SGHRS and CDR2 as YFSETQ. The germline V and J ends were trimmed by 0 bases and 4 bases, with 14 bases remaining between them. CDR3 residues: CASSLAIDSVYEQYF. CDR3 nucleotide sequence: TGCGCCAGCAGCTTGGCCATCGACAGTGTATACGAGCAGTACTTC.

The chain couples TRBV4-1 to TRBJ1-2; D is undetermined. CDR3 length equals 15 residues. V dropped 1 base and J dropped 8 bases, with 17 bases sitting between them. In germline, CDR1 is MGHRA, CDR2 YSYEKL. CDR3 sequence (DNA): TGCGCCAGCAGCCAAGTAGAAAGGGAGATGGGCGGCTACACCTTC. The encoded protein is CASSQVEREMGGYTF.

This chain uses TRBV7-6 with TRBJ2-1; 16 bases agree with TRBD2. There are 18 residues in the CDR3. Germline lookup yields CDR1 SGHVS and CDR2 FNYEAQ. V dropped 5 bases and J dropped 0; count of bases not matched to a gene: 4. The chain's CDR3 is CASSPGLAGGNSYNEQFF. CDR3 bases: TGTGCCAGCAGCCCGGGACTAGCGGGAGGGAACTCCTACAATGAGCAGTTCTTC.

This clonotype has a handful of counts. V and J are TRBV7-8 and TRBJ1-1, with TRBD1 matching 9 bases. V gave up 4 bases and J gave up 0 bases; unmatched junction bases: 18. This CDR3 has 20 amino acids. Germline V gene data show CDR1 as SGHVS and CDR2 as FQNEAQ. DNA of the CDR3: TGTGCCAGCAGCTCCAAACCGGGACAGGGATACGAAAGTATGAACACTGAAGCTTTCTTT. This sequence encodes CASSSKPGQGYESMNTEAFF.

This clonotype occurred a few times. The rearrangement links TRBV19 to TRBJ2-1, with a tentative D call TRBD2 (5 bases). Germline-derived CDR1 and CDR2 are LNHDA and SQIVND (reference sequence). The length of the CDR3 is 16 residues. V was shortened by 5 bases and J by 4 bases, with 18 bases between the two germline ends. The CDR3 bases are TGTGCCAGTAGTCACCGACGAGCGGTGGCTTACAATGAGCAGTTCTTC. It is translated as CASSHRRAVAYNEQFF.

In its sample, this clonotype was seen a few times. The rearrangement joins TRBV27 to TRBJ2-5, with D perhaps matching TRBD1 (5 bases). The CDR3 runs 14 residues. CDR1 is MNHEY and CDR2 is SMNVEV in the germline V gene (reference sequence). The V and J ends lost 1 base and 1 base respectively, with 7 bases between them. The CDR3 loop is CASSLWGFQETQYF. The CDR3 coding sequence is TGTGCCAGCAGTTTATGGGGCTTCCAAGAGACCCAGTACTTC.

This clonotype was detected ten times or more. The CDR3 sequence: CATSRDRQGQETQYF. CDR3 bases: TGTGCCACCAGCAGAGATCGGCAGGGGCAAGAGACCCAGTACTTC. This rearrangement joins TRBV15 to TRBJ2-5; the D gene is possibly TRBD1 (6 bases). The V gene's germline CDR1 is LNHNV and CDR2 YYDKDF (reference sequence). The CDR3 extends over 15 amino acids. Trimming left V 0 bases short and J 2 bases short, with 10 bases between.

This clonotype came up a few times. The chain uses TRBV7-2 and TRBJ2-3; 7 nucleotides align to TRBD1. Germline-derived CDR1 and CDR2 are SGHTA and FQGNSA. V shed 1 base and J 3 bases; nucleotides not matched to a gene: 4. The CDR3 contains 15 residues. In DNA, the CDR3 is TGTGCCAGCAGCTTAGGGGGGACAGTTACAGATACGCAGTATTTT. It is translated as CASSLGGTVTDTQYF.

V is TRBV14 and J is TRBJ2-2; D is uncertain. This CDR3 has 15 amino acids. V was shortened by 1 base and J by 0 bases, with 6 bases between the two germline ends. CDR1 and CDR2 (germline): SGHDN, FVKESK. Here the CDR3 reads CASSQVRANTGELFF. Here the CDR3 DNA reads TGTGCCAGCAGCCAAGTTAGGGCGAACACCGGGGAGCTGTTTTTT.

This clonotype was found once. The chain links TRBV9 to TRBJ1-2, with a weak D call TRBD1 (6 bases). V lost 4 bases to trimming and J lost 2 bases, with 15 bases between them. The CDR3 totals 15 residues. Per the germline V gene, CDR1 is SGDLS and CDR2 is YYNGEE. The CDR3 DNA is TGTGCCAGCAGCTCCGGGGACATGCAGAACTATGGCTACACCTTC. Residues: CASSSGDMQNYGYTF. Combining the CDR3 with reference TRBV9 and TRBJ1-2 gives the whole variable domain DSGVTQTPKHLITATGQRVTLRCSPRSGDLSVYWYQQSLDQGLQFLIQYYNGEERAKGNILERFSAQQFPDLHSELNLSSLELGDSALYFCASSSGDMQNYGYTFGSGTRLTVV.